This T cell receptor (beta chain) stems from a study of cytotoxic CD8 clonotypes in ibrutinib-treated CLL. Study context: Overall, some 24 responses were partial and 2 complete; following median roughly 68 months, about 15 patients stayed remitted and roughly twelve progressed.

This CDR3 contains 14 residues. The germline gives CDR1 SGHDT, CDR2 YYEEEE. Unmatched junction bases numbered 4, after V lost 2 bases and J lost 6 bases. The protocol was immunoSEQ multiplex PCR, while the TCRdb copy is restricted to in-frame clones and leaves out a portion. The table lists about 140,000 clones, roughly 80% of them singletons, with about 29% in the top ten. To note about this clone: Antigen unknown.

Study conclusions and caveats: At progression, clonality fell back toward baseline after rising at ibrutinib response.

The material sequenced was PBMCs, taken after 12 months of ibrutinib treatment. The receptor was derived from a human donor with chronic lymphocytic leukemia. This chain links TRBV5-6 with TRBJ2-7, with TRBD1 matching over 11 bases. The CDR3 sequence is CASSLGQGAPEQYF. As DNA, the CDR3 is TGTGCCAGCAGCTTAGGACAGGGGGCTCCCGAGCAGTACTTC. Full variable domain (rest looked up from reference TRBV5-6 and TRBJ2-7): DAGVTQSPTHLIKTRGQQVTLRCSPKSGHDTVSWYQQALGQGPQFIFQYYEEEERQRGNFPDRFSGHQFPNYSSELNVNALLLGDSALYLCASSLGQGAPEQYFGPGTRLTVT.